The 25 T cell receptor beta chains in this list originate from one sample, sequenced in a study of blood T cell repertoires in COVID-19. Measured with immunoSEQ multiplex PCR; TCRdb has only the in-frame clones, and not every one. The sample lists 100,000 to 150,000 clones, roughly 86% occurring once. The sequencing sample was made of peripheral blood. These receptors were obtained from a woman between 70 and 85 years old with COVID-19, enrolled during active disease.

V gene TRBV18 combines with J gene TRBJ1-6; 8 bases map to TRBD1. V trimming: 3 bases; J trimming: 10 bases; junction bases outside the gene matches: 5. CDR1 and CDR2 from the germline V gene are KGHSH and LQKENI. The CDR3 contains 14 residues. CDR3 DNA: TGTGCCAGCTCACCGTCGGACAGGGTCTCACCCCTCCACTTT. This encodes CASSPSDRVSPLHF. Drawing the rest from reference TRBV18 and TRBJ1-6, the complete variable domain is NAGVMQNPRHLVRRRGQEARLRCSPMKGHSHVYWYRQLPEEGLKFMVYLQKENIIDESGMPKERFSAEFPKEGPSILRIQQVVRGDSAAYFCASSPSDRVSPLHFGNGTRLTVT.

This chain links TRBV28 with TRBJ2-5; 7 nucleotides align to TRBD1. The germline V gene encodes CDR1 MDHEN and CDR2 SYDVKM. V lost 1 base to trimming and J lost 1 base; unmatched junction nucleotides: 9. This CDR3 spans 17 amino acids. The CDR3 is CASSLLETGSLQETQYF. In DNA, the CDR3 is TGTGCCAGCAGTTTATTGGAGACAGGGAGTCTCCAAGAGACCCAGTACTTC.

CDR3 residues: CASSYGQGRETQYF. The CDR3 region has the DNA TGCGCCAGCAGTTACGGACAGGGGCGAGAGACCCAGTACTTC. V is TRBV5-1 and J is TRBJ2-5; 9 bases agree with TRBD1. Germline CDR1 reads SGHRS; CDR2 reads YFSETQ. This CDR3 contains 14 residues. V dropped 5 bases and J dropped 4; count of bases not matched to a gene: 6.

The chain joins TRBV27 to TRBJ1-2, with 9 bases lining up with TRBD1. Trimming removed 6 bases from V and 7 bases from J; junction bases left unmatched: 12. From germline, CDR1 is MNHEY and CDR2 SMNVEV (reference sequence). This CDR3 region has 15 residues. The CDR3, as DNA: TGTGCCAGCAGATTACAGGGGGCATCCTCTTTTGGCTACACCTTC. Residues: CASRLQGASSFGYTF.

The V gene is TRBV12-5, the J gene TRBJ2-3; 7 nucleotides agree with TRBD2. There are 13 residues in the CDR3. Trimming took 5 bases from V and 4 from J; bases not matched to a gene: 3. Germline-derived CDR1 and CDR2 are LGHNT and FRNRAP. The CDR3 nucleotides read TGTGCTAGTGGTATGGGGGGGGCAGATACGCAGTATTTT. It yields the protein CASGMGGADTQYF.

V and J are TRBV6-1 and TRBJ1-6; perhaps TRBD1 as D (5 bases). The V gene's germline CDR1 is MNHNS and CDR2 SASEGT. The CDR3 is 14 residues long. V was cut by 1 base and J by 6 bases, with 7 bases left in between. The CDR3 DNA is TGTGCCAGCAGTGAAGGACAGCCTAATTCACCCCTCCACTTT. Translated: CASSEGQPNSPLHF.

In this sample, this clone turned up once. This chain links TRBV11-3 with TRBJ2-3; unclear D gene. CDR3 length equals 13 residues. Trimming removed 4 bases at V and 3 bases at J, with 8 bases between. Per germline, CDR1 SGHNT and CDR2 YENEEA. CDR3 loop: CASSSQWTDTQYF. The CDR3 DNA sequence: TGTGCCAGCAGCTCGCAGTGGACAGATACGCAGTATTTT.

The V and J genes are TRBV7-9 and TRBJ2-7; 7 nucleotides agree with TRBD1. There are 16 residues in the CDR3. Germline V gives CDR1 SEHNR, CDR2 FQNEAQ (reference sequence). With V trimmed by 4 bases and J by 1 base, 10 bases remained unmatched. CDR3 in DNA: TGTGCCAGCAGCTACCCAACAGGGGCCTTTTCCTACGAGCAGTACTTC. Amino acids: CASSYPTGAFSYEQYF.

This rearrangement joins TRBV3-1 (or the pseudogene TRBV3-2) to TRBJ2-2; D is perhaps TRBD2 (6 bases). The ends were cut back, 1 base at V and 4 bases at J, with 19 bases in the middle. The CDR3 sequence is 18 residues long. Germline-derived CDR1 and CDR2 are LGHDT and YNNKEL (reference sequence). CDR3 region: CASSQVVGLARGTGELFF. The CDR3 DNA follows: TGTGCCAGCAGCCAAGTGGTGGGGCTAGCGAGGGGCACCGGGGAGCTGTTTTTT.

The chain carries TRBV3-1 (or the pseudogene TRBV3-2) and TRBJ2-1; 14 bases match TRBD2. CDR1 is LGHDT, CDR2 YNNKEL, per germline (reference sequence). The V gene end was trimmed by 2 bases and the J gene end by 6 bases; junction bases not matched to a gene: 9. This CDR3 region has 18 residues. CDR3 loop: CASSQTPPTSGGANEQFF. CDR3 DNA sequence: TGTGCCAGCAGCCAAACCCCTCCGACTAGCGGGGGGGCCAATGAGCAGTTCTTC.

The V call is TRBV24-1, the J call TRBJ1-5; D possibly corresponds to TRBD1 (5 bases). With 6 bases removed from V and 1 base from J, the gap between germline ends came to 9 bases. This CDR3 is 14 amino acids long. Germline CDR1 reads KGHDR; CDR2 reads SFDVKD. CDR3 in DNA: TGTGCCACCAGTCACGGGGGGAGCAATCAGCCCCAGCATTTT. Protein sequence: CATSHGGSNQPQHF.

The V gene is TRBV19, the J gene TRBJ1-5, with D possibly TRBD1 on 5 matching bases. This CDR3 is 15 amino acids long. Trimming stripped 6 bases from V and 2 bases from J, with 14 bases between. Germline CDR1 and CDR2: LNHDA and SQIVND (reference sequence). The CDR3 here is CASSIRGLGNQPQHF. For the CDR3, the DNA is TGTGCCAGTAGCATAAGGGGTCTTGGCAATCAGCCCCAGCATTTT.

In nucleotides, the CDR3 is TGTGCCAGCAGCTTAACGGGTAGCTCACCCCTCCACTTT. It is translated as CASSLTGSSPLHF. The rearrangement links TRBV11-3 to TRBJ1-6; D remains unclear. The V end was cut by 2 bases, the J end by 10 bases, with 9 bases between. The CDR3 runs 13 residues. CDR1 is SGHNT, CDR2 YENEEA, per germline.

The CDR3 region has the DNA TGTGCCAGTAGCGAAAAGGGACAGGGGCGTCAGCCCCAGCATTTT. Its translation is CASSEKGQGRQPQHF. V usage is TRBV19 and J usage is TRBJ1-5, with 10 positions matching TRBD1. Germline lookup yields CDR1 LNHDA and CDR2 SQIVND (reference sequence). The length of the CDR3 is 15 residues. J was trimmed by 6 bases and V by 6 bases; bases with no gene match: 8.

The chain is built from TRBV19 and TRBJ2-2; 12 bases agree with TRBD2. Germline CDR1 and CDR2: LNHDA and SQIVND (reference sequence). This CDR3 is 18 amino acids long. V gave up 1 base and J gave up 6 bases; unmatched junction bases: 9. CDR3 loop: CASSIVGRTSGDAGELFF. Here the CDR3 DNA reads TGTGCCAGTAGTATAGTGGGAAGGACTAGCGGGGACGCCGGGGAGCTGTTTTTT.

V and J are TRBV19 and TRBJ2-1; TRBD1 matches 9 bases. Germline V CDR1 and CDR2: LNHDA, SQIVND (reference sequence). The V gene end was trimmed by 4 bases and the J gene end by 15 bases; junction bases not matched to a gene: 10. The length of the CDR3 is 13 residues. The CDR3 nucleotides are TGTGCCAGTAGTACTCGGGACAGGGTGGTTGTGTTCTTC. This translates into CASSTRDRVVVFF.

The chain is built from TRBV5-5 and TRBJ1-2; 10 nucleotides align to TRBD1. Germline V CDR1 and CDR2: SGHKS, YYEKEE (reference sequence). This CDR3 contains 15 residues. V lost 4 bases to trimming and J lost 6 bases; unmatched junction nucleotides: 9. The CDR3 is CASSTRQGAPNGYTF. The CDR3 bases are TGTGCCAGCAGCACCAGACAGGGGGCGCCGAATGGCTACACCTTC. The full variable domain, in which reference TRBV5-5 and TRBJ1-2 provide the parts outside the CDR3, is DAGVTQSPTHLIKTRGQQVTLRCSPISGHKSVSWYQQVLGQGPQFIFQYYEKEERGRGNFPDRFSARQFPNYSSELNVNALLLGDSALYLCASSTRQGAPNGYTFGSGTRLTVV.

This clone was counted a few times. The CDR3 loop reads CSVDTETGRGSREAFF. CDR3 DNA: TGCAGCGTTGATACAGAGACGGGCAGGGGGTCGCGGGAAGCTTTCTTT. The chain couples TRBV29-1 to TRBJ1-1; 7 bases agree with TRBD1. Germline V CDR1 and CDR2: SQVTM, ANQGSEA. The CDR3 has 16 amino acids. V was pared by 3 bases and J by 8 bases, with 18 bases of the junction left unmatched.

The V call is TRBV7-8, the J call TRBJ2-7, with 7 bases identical to TRBD2. From germline, CDR1 is SGHVS and CDR2 FQNEAQ. The ends lost 3 bases at V and 7 bases at J; junction bases unmatched: 12. The CDR3 length is 15 residues. CDR3 loop: CASSFREGRSWEQYF. The CDR3 DNA is TGTGCCAGCAGCTTTAGGGAGGGGCGGAGCTGGGAGCAGTACTTC.

The chain links TRBV3-1 (or the pseudogene TRBV3-2) to TRBJ1-2, with a possible D match to TRBD1 (5 bases). V was clipped by 0 bases and J by 7 bases, with 12 bases between them. Germline CDR1 reads LGHDT; CDR2 reads YNNKEL (reference sequence). The CDR3 loop spans 14 amino acids. The CDR3 loop is CASSQDSGAVGYTF. The CDR3 DNA reads TGTGCCAGCAGCCAAGACAGTGGGGCCGTTGGCTACACCTTC.

Remarks on this clone: This same CDR3 is encoded by further DNA sequences in the sample. The chain employs TRBV11-3 and TRBJ2-1; TRBD2 matches 7 bases. The J segment lost 8 bases and the V segment lost 1 base, leaving 5 bases of the junction unmatched. Germline values: CDR1 SGHNT, CDR2 YENEEA. This CDR3 is built from 14 residues. CDR3 nucleotides: TGTGCCAGCAGCTTAGTAGCGGGCGCAGATGAGCAGTTCTTC. Protein product: CASSLVAGADEQFF.

The genes are TRBV3-1 (or the pseudogene TRBV3-2) and TRBJ1-1, with D possibly matching TRBD1 (6 bases). Germline V gene lookup returns CDR1 LGHDT and CDR2 YNNKEL (reference sequence). The CDR3 contains 12 residues. The V gene lost 6 bases and the J gene lost 6 bases, with 11 bases spanning the gap. This CDR3 is CASRQTGAEAFF. CDR3 DNA sequence: TGTGCCAGCAGACAGACAGGTGCTGAAGCTTTCTTT.

In DNA, the CDR3 is TGTGCCAGTAGTATAGGACTAGCGGAGGTTGGAGAGCAGTACTTC. Translated, it gives CASSIGLAEVGEQYF. This chain links TRBV19 with TRBJ2-7; TRBD2 matches 9 bases. Germline CDR1 is LNHDA and CDR2 is SQIVND (reference sequence). The CDR3 runs to 15 residues. Trimming at V came to 1 base and at J to 7 bases, leaving 8 bases not matched to a gene.

This chain connects TRBV28 to TRBJ2-7; D unresolved. V was pared by 5 bases and J by 3 bases, with 11 bases between. This CDR3 spans 13 amino acids. Germline V gene lookup returns CDR1 MDHEN and CDR2 SYDVKM. CDR3 in amino acids: CASSPPGVYEQYF. The DNA of the CDR3 is TGTGCCAGCAGTCCCCCCGGTGTCTACGAGCAGTACTTC.

The rearrangement joins TRBV19 to TRBJ2-3; D remains ambiguous. This CDR3 contains 14 residues. Deletions cut 4 bases from V and 0 bases from J, with 8 bases between. Looked up from germline, CDR1 is LNHDA and CDR2 is SQIVND (reference sequence). DNA of the CDR3: TGTGCCAGTAGTAGGCAGATAAGCACAGATACGCAGTATTTT. The encoded protein is CASSRQISTDTQYF.